The 9 T cell receptor beta chains in this list originate from one sample, sequenced in a study of cytomegalovirus exposure and HLA in healthy donors. Amplification used 60 Vbeta primers and 13 Jbeta primers. Repertoires were generated with immunoSEQ multiplex PCR, while TCRdb's copy carries only in-frame clones and drops some. The sample lists 130,000 to 150,000 clones; over 75% were seen once. Sequencing was performed on PBMCs. These receptors came from a woman aged 25 to 39 in good health and CMV-seronegative.

J is TRBJ2-1 and V is TRBV20-1; possible D gene TRBD1, 6 bases. Deletions cut 5 bases from V and 10 bases from J, with 12 bases between. CDR3 length: 11 residues. Looked up from germline, CDR1 is DFQATT and CDR2 is SNEGSKA (reference sequence). The DNA for the CDR3 is TGCAGTGCTCGACAAGACAGGGAGCAGTTCTTC. Protein sequence: CSARQDREQFF.

The chain recombines TRBV6-1 with TRBJ2-6; D unresolved. Per germline, CDR1 MNHNS and CDR2 SASEGT. The V end lost 6 bases, the J end lost 0 bases, and 6 bases lay between the germline ends. The CDR3 totals 14 residues. CDR3 coding DNA: TGTGCCAGCAGGGTAGTCTCTGGGGCCAACGTCCTGACTTTC. Translating it yields CASRVVSGANVLTF.

The chain combines TRBV18 with TRBJ1-4; D ambiguous. V was shortened by 2 bases and J by 0 bases, with 4 bases between the two germline ends. The CDR3 length is 14 residues. Germline V gene data show CDR1 as KGHSH and CDR2 as LQKENI. The CDR3 reads CASSPGSTNEKLFF. The CDR3 DNA reads TGTGCCAGCTCACCAGGCTCAACTAATGAAAAACTGTTTTTT. The entire variable domain, with the rest obtained from reference TRBV18 and TRBJ1-4, is as follows: NAGVMQNPRHLVRRRGQEARLRCSPMKGHSHVYWYRQLPEEGLKFMVYLQKENIIDESGMPKERFSAEFPKEGPSILRIQQVVRGDSAAYFCASSPGSTNEKLFFGSGTQLSVL.

The CDR3 protein is CSAQGETQYF. The CDR3 DNA reads TGCAGTGCTCAGGGAGAGACCCAGTACTTC. The gene calls are TRBV20-1 and TRBJ2-5; maybe TRBD1 (5 bases). In germline, CDR1 is DFQATT, CDR2 SNEGSKA (reference sequence). Trimming took 5 bases from V and 4 from J, leaving 5 bases between them. The CDR3 contains 10 residues.

This clone showed up just once. The chain has TRBV5-1 and TRBJ1-6; TRBD1 matches 9 bases. The CDR3 contains 17 residues. V trimming: 4 bases; J trimming: 7 bases; junction bases outside the gene matches: 12. Per the germline V gene, CDR1 is SGHRS and CDR2 is YFSETQ. CDR3: CASSINRGPTANSPLHF. DNA for the CDR3: TGCGCCAGCAGCATCAACAGGGGGCCGACCGCCAATTCACCCCTCCACTTT.

The CDR3 nucleotides read TGTGCCAGCTCACCAAAGGGGGAAGAGACCCAGTACTTC. Protein product: CASSPKGEETQYF. The chain carries TRBV18 and TRBJ2-5; D is possibly TRBD1 (6 bases). The V and J ends lost 2 bases and 3 bases respectively, with 7 bases between them. There are 13 residues in the CDR3. Germline-derived CDR1 and CDR2 are KGHSH and LQKENI.

This chain links TRBV4-1 with TRBJ1-1; 7 positions match TRBD1. V lost 4 bases, J lost 1 base, and 9 bases stayed unmatched. Germline assignment: CDR1 MGHRA and CDR2 YSYEKL. There are 16 residues in the CDR3. Here the CDR3 DNA reads TGCGCCAGCAGCCCTCTAGGGACAGAGCAGAACACTGAAGCTTTCTTT. Translated, it gives CASSPLGTEQNTEAFF.

CDR3 loop: CASSEQGVYEQYF. As DNA, the CDR3 is TGTGCCAGCAGCGAACAGGGGGTCTACGAGCAGTACTTC. This chain joins TRBV7-3 and TRBJ2-7; 8 nucleotides agree with TRBD1. This CDR3 spans 13 amino acids. Germline V gene sequence: CDR1 SGHTA, CDR2 FQGTGA. V shed 5 bases and J 3 bases; nucleotides not matched to a gene: 3.

The V call is TRBV5-1, the J call TRBJ2-3; 10 bases match TRBD1. The junction had 1 base not matched to a gene; V was cut back by 3 bases and J by 3 bases. In germline, CDR1 is SGHRS, CDR2 YFSETQ. CDR3 length: 14 residues. The CDR3 DNA sequence: TGCGCCAGCAGCTCGGACAGGGGGACAGATACGCAGTATTTT. Translated: CASSSDRGTDTQYF.